This TCR beta chain is drawn from a study of blood T cell repertoires in COVID-19. Per the original methods: From reference gene primer amplification, estimates of nucleated cell counts were derived. The data were produced by immunoSEQ multiplex PCR, yet TCRdb's version contains in-frame clones alone and is incomplete. That table furnishes V, J and clone size, whereas the DNA furnished D and trimming. This sample has about 170,000 clones, with roughly 80% found just once. Germline CDR1 reads SGHDT; CDR2 reads YYEEEE. Trimming cost V 2 bases and J 3 bases, with 12 bases left between them. The CDR3 length is 15 residues.

V usage is TRBV5-6 and J usage is TRBJ2-1; weak D call: TRBD2 (6 bases). Sequencing input: peripheral blood. The receptor's source is a woman between 65 and 79 years old with COVID-19, enrolled during active disease. CDR3 nucleotides: TGTGCCAGCAGCTTAGGACTAATTGACTACAATGAGCAGTTCTTC. Amino acid sequence: CASSLGLIDYNEQFF.